Here is one T cell receptor (beta chain) with its context. Its cognate antigen has yet to be identified. No clone much larger than this one lies a single base away; base qualities are absent. The data were obtained in a study of blood T cell repertoires in COVID-19 (dated by TCRdb to the early 2020s). Study-wide context: The collaborator samples originated in the United States, Italy and Spain and spanned the acute and convalescent phases of COVID-19. Samples were obtained from the ongoing ImmuneRACE study (first 160 participants) and from 1,254 subjects provided by 6 global collaborators. Where available, HLA class I and class II types were obtained from metadata supplied by the sample provider rather than from assay-based typing. The material from the prospective study consisted of cDNA or gDNA derived from T cells, B-cell-depleted T cells, or PBMCs. Nearly every sample came with metadata listing a de-identified subject ID, COVID-19 status, age in years and sex. Deeply sampled blood TCRbeta repertoires from subjects exposed to, actively infected with, or recovered from COVID-19 were included in the dataset. The repertoires were made available in a free public database intended to serve as a resource for research on the immune response to SARS-CoV-2.

The CDR3 has 13 amino acids, counting the end cysteine and phenylalanine. Left in the record is the CDR3 DNA by itself, 39 bases read in frame from the first base. The germline V gene sets CDR1 to SGHTA and CDR2 to FQGNSA. The germline ends are 7 bases apart after V is trimmed by 5 bases and J by 2 bases. Here is what the overall study found, with its caveats: Clinical and demographic metadata were provided uncurated, with the amount varying by source and participant.

The immunoSEQ Assay, a bias-controlled multiplex PCR, was used to amplify TCRbeta CDR3 regions from genomic DNA. For the original study's pipeline: The number of nucleated cells in each sample was estimated by amplification of reference gene primers within the assay. To quantify the absolute abundance of each unique TCRbeta CDR3 rearrangement, sequence reads were collapsed and filtered. Productive Simpson clonality was computed per sample as the square root of Simpson's diversity index over productive rearrangements. Entries here come from immuneACCESS through TCRdb and include only in-frame sequences with V and J called. Some clones fail to appear in such tables; in the studies checked, an unresolved V gene covers under half of the shortfall, and the cause of the remainder is unknown. The DNA was the basis for D and trimming; V, J and clone size are from that table. The sample contains 150,000 or so clones, more than 90% of them found a single time. 0.5% to 0.6% of the sample is taken by the ten largest.

The collaborating institutions used their own protocols to collect whole blood in K2EDTA tubes. For TCRbeta analysis, collaborators shipped samples as frozen whole blood, isolated PBMCs, or DNA extracted from either of those sample types. The source material was peripheral blood. The receptor's source is a man aged 50 or older with acute or convalescent COVID-19. The chain joins TRBV7-2 to TRBJ1-3; 6 matching bases give a weak D call of TRBD1. The base sequence is TGTGCCAGCAGCCGGACAGCTGGAAACACCATATATTTT. This gives the protein CASSRTAGNTIYF.